The 10 T cell receptor beta chains in this list originate from one sample, sequenced in a study of blood T cells in healthy people across ages. A second PCR, run for roughly 7 to 11 cycles, used a sample-barcoded 5' primer plus a J-beta primer mix. MiXCR was run by TCRdb on the 5' RACE reads, yielding one entry per CDR3 protein. The sample contains around 1,600,000 distinct CDR3 sequences, about 42% of which appear only once. The material sequenced was blood. The receptors were gathered from a woman aged 18 to 35 in good health.

This chain joins TRBV4-2 and TRBJ2-3; TRBD1 or TRBD2 may be the D gene (6 bases each). This CDR3 contains 15 residues. Germline CDR1 LGHNA, CDR2 YNFKEQ. The V gene lost 1 base and the J gene lost 5 bases, with 13 bases spanning the gap. The DNA of the CDR3 is TGTGCCAGCAGCCAAGGCGGAGGGGGGCTAGATACGCAGTATTTT. Translation gives CASSQGGGGLDTQYF.

This clonotype has just a few counts. This chain connects TRBV6-1 to TRBJ2-3; D is possibly TRBD1 (6 bases). The V end was cut by 5 bases, the J end by 0 bases, with 18 bases between. The CDR3 is 17 amino acids. The germline gives CDR1 MNHNS, CDR2 SASEGT. The CDR3 spells CASSLWDNRVSTDTQYF. The CDR3 DNA reads as TGTGCCAGCAGTCTATGGGACAACCGAGTTAGCACAGATACGCAGTATTTT.

This clonotype has a handful of counts. The V and J genes are TRBV6-6 and TRBJ2-3, with 9 bases lining up with TRBD2. V lost 6 bases and J lost 4; bases outside the gene matches: 8. This CDR3 has 15 residues. Germline CDR1 and CDR2: MNHNY and SVGAGI (reference sequence). The CDR3 here is CASRHSGSGPDTQYF. Here the CDR3 DNA reads TGTGCCAGCAGACATAGCGGGAGCGGTCCAGATACGCAGTATTTT.

V usage is TRBV7-6 and J usage is TRBJ2-7; unclear D gene. The CDR3 is 13 amino acids. The germline V gene encodes CDR1 SGHVS and CDR2 FNYEAQ. V gave up 1 base and J gave up 7 bases, with 11 bases separating them. The CDR3 reads CASSLGFVGEQYF. Written as DNA, the CDR3 is TGTGCCAGCAGCTTAGGGTTTGTGGGGGAGCAGTACTTC.

J is TRBJ2-7 and V is TRBV6-5; TRBD2 might be the D (6 bases). The J call could be wrong; TRBJ2-5 is a better fit for the DNA end. This CDR3 region has 14 residues. Germline V CDR1 and CDR2: MNHEY, SVGAGI. This chain's CDR3 is CASSYNRGIETQYF. The CDR3, as DNA: TGTGCCAGCAGTTACAACCGGGGGATAGAGACCCAGTACTTC.

The V gene is TRBV20-1, the J gene TRBJ1-2; a weak D match, TRBD1 (6 bases). The V and J ends lost 5 bases and 4 bases respectively, with 14 bases between them. Germline-derived CDR1 and CDR2 are DFQATT and SNEGSKA (reference sequence). The CDR3 is 13 amino acids. Here the CDR3 DNA reads TGCAGTGCTGCCAAACAGGGAAGCTATGGCTACACCTTC. Translated, it gives CSAAKQGSYGYTF.

The rearrangement joins TRBV7-2 to TRBJ1-6, with TRBD1 identical over 8 bases. Germline CDR1 is SGHTA and CDR2 is FQGNSA. This CDR3 contains 16 residues. J gave up 10 bases and V 2 bases, and 10 bases lay outside the gene matches. Here the CDR3 DNA reads TGTGCCAGCAGCTTAAGTGGGACAGGACTCCAGTCACCCCTCCACTTT. Residues: CASSLSGTGLQSPLHF.

This clonotype was observed a few times. The rearrangement links TRBV12-3 or TRBV12-4 to TRBJ2-7; 8 bases map to TRBD1. The CDR3 length is 16 residues. With 4 bases clipped from V and 3 bases from J, the junction kept 11 bases outside the gene matches. The CDR3, as DNA: TGTGCCAGCAGTTCCTCCTGGACAGGGTTAGGCTACGAGCAGTACTTC. It translates to CASSSSWTGLGYEQYF.

This clonotype was observed a handful of times. The chain combines TRBV6-5 with TRBJ2-7; 8 bases are shared with TRBD1. The germline CDR1 and CDR2 sequences are MNHEY and SVGAGI. There are 12 residues in the CDR3. The V segment lost 5 bases and the J segment 5 bases; nucleotides outside the gene matches: 2. As DNA, the CDR3 is TGTGCCAGCAGTCACAGGGGGAACGAGCAGTACTTC. Amino acids: CASSHRGNEQYF.

This chain uses TRBV7-9 with TRBJ2-7, with 12 bases aligning to TRBD1. Germline values: CDR1 SEHNR, CDR2 FQNEAQ (reference sequence). V lost 1 base, J lost 3 bases, and 4 bases stayed unmatched. This CDR3 contains 16 residues. The CDR3 DNA sequence: TGTGCCAGCAGCTTAGGGGGACAGGGGGCGAACTACGAGCAGTACTTC. This codes for CASSLGGQGANYEQYF.